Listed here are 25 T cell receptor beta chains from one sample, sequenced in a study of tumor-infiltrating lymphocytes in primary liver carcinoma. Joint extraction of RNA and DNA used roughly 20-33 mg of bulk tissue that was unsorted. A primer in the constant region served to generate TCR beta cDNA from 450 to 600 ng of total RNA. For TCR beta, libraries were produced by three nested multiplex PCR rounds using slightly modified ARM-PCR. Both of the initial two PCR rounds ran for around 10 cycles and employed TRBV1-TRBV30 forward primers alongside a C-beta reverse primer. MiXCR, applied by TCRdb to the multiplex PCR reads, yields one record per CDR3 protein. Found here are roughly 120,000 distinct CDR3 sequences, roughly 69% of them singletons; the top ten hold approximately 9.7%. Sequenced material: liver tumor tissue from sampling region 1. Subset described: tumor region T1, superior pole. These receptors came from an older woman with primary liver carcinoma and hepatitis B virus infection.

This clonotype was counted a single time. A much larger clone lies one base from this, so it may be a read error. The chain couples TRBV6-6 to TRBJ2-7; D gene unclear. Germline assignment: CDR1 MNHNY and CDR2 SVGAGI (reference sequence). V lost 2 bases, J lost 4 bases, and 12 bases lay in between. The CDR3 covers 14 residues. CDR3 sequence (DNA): TGTGCCAGCAGTTACCCGGGCCACGGATACGAGCAGTACTTC. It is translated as CASSYPGHGYEQYF.

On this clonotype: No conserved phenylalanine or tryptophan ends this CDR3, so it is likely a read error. DNA for the CDR3: TGTGCCAGCAGGTGGACTAGCGTTGGTGAGCAGTTCCTC. Protein: CASRWTSVGEQFL. V usage is TRBV11-2 and J usage is TRBJ2-1; 9 nucleotides agree with TRBD2. Germline V lookup: CDR1 SGHAT, CDR2 FQNNGV. The CDR3 contains 13 residues. J gave up 9 bases and V 6 bases, and 6 bases lay outside the gene matches.

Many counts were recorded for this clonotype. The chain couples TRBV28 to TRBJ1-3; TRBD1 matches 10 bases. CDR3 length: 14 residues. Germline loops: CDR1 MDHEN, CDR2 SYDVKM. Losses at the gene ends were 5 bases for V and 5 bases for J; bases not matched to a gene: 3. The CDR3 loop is CASSQTGGRNTIYF. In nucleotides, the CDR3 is TGTGCCAGCAGTCAGACAGGGGGCAGAAACACCATATATTTT.

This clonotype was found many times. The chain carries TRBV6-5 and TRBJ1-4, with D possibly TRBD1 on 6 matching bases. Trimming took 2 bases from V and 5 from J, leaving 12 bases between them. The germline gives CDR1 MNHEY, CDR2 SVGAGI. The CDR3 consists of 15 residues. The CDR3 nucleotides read TGTGCCAGCAGTTACCGAGGACAGTCGAATGAAAAACTGTTTTTT. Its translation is CASSYRGQSNEKLFF.

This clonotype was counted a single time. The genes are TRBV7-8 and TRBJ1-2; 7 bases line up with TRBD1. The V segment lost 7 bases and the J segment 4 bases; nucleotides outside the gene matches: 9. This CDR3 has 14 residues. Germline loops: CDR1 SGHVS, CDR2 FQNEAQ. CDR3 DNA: TGTGCCAGCAACGTCGGACAGGCTAGCTATGGCTACACCTTC. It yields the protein CASNVGQASYGYTF.

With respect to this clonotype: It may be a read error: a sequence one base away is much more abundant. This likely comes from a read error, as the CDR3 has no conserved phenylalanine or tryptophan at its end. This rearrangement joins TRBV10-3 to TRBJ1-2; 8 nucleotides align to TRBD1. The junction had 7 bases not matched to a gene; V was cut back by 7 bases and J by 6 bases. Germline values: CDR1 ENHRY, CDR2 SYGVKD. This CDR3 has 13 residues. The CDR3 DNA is TGTGCCATCACTTCGGACAGGGATAATGGCTACACCTCC. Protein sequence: CAITSDRDNGYTS.

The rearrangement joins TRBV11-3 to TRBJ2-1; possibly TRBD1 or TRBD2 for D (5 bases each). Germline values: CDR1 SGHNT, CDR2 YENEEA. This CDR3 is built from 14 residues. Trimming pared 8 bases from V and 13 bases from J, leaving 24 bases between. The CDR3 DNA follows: TGTGCCAGCGGCGCTCGGGACCGGGTATACGACCAGTTCTTC. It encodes CASGARDRVYDQFF. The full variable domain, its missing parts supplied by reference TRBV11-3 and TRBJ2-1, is EAGVVQSPRYKIIEKKQPVAFWCNPISGHNTLYWYLQNLGQGPELLIRYENEEAVDDSQLPKDRFSAERLKGVDSTLKIQPAELGDSAVYLCASGARDRVYDQFFGPGTRLTVL.

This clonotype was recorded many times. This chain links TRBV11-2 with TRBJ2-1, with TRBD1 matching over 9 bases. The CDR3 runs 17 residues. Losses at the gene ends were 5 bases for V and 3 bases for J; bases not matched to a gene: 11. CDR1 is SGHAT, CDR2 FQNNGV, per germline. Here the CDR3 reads CASSPAPGTGNYNEQFF. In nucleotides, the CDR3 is TGTGCCAGCAGCCCCGCACCCGGGACAGGGAACTACAATGAGCAGTTCTTC.

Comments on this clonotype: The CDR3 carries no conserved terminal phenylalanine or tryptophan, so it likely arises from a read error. In DNA form, the CDR3 reads TGTGCCAGCAGTTTAGCGCCTAGCTCTTACAATGAGCAGTTCCTC. Its protein product is CASSLAPSSYNEQFL. V gene TRBV11-2 combines with J gene TRBJ2-1; D may be TRBD2 (5 bases). The CDR3 length is 15 residues. Per the germline V gene, CDR1 is SGHAT and CDR2 is FQNNGV.

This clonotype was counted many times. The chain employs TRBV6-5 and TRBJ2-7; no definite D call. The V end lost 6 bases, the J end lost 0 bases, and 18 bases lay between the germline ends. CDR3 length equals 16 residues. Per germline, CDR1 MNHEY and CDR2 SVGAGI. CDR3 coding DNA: TGTGCCAGCAGCCACTCGGCGACACGACGCTCCTACGAGCAGTACTTC. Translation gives CASSHSATRRSYEQYF.

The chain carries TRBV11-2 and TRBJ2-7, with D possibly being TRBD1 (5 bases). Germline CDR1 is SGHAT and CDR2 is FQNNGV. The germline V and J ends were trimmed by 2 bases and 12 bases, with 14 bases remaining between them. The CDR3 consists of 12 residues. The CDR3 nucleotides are TGTGCCAGCAGCTTATCAGGGAACAAGCGGTACTTC. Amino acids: CASSLSGNKRYF.

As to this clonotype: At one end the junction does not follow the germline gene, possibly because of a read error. CDR3 nucleotides: TGCGCCAGCAGTCCCCAAAGAGGGGGGAGCTCCTACAATGAGGAGTTCTTC. It codes for CASSPQRGGSSYNEEFF. The J gene is TRBJ2-1, the V gene TRBV11-2, with D perhaps assigned TRBD1 or TRBD2 (6 bases each). This CDR3 is built from 17 residues. CDR1 and CDR2 (germline): SGHAT, FQNNGV.

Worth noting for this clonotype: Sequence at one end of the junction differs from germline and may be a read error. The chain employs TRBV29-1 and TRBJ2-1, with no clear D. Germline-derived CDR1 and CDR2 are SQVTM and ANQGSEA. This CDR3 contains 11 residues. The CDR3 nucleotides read TGCAGTTTCGAAGCCTACACTGAGCAGTTCTTC. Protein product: CSFEAYTEQFF.

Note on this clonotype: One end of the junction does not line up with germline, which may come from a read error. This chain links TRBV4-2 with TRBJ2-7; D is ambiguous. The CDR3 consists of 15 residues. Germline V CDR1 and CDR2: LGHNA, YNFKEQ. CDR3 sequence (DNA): TGTGCCAGCAGCCAAGATTGGCAGCCGATATACGATCAGTACTTC. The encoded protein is CASSQDWQPIYDQYF.

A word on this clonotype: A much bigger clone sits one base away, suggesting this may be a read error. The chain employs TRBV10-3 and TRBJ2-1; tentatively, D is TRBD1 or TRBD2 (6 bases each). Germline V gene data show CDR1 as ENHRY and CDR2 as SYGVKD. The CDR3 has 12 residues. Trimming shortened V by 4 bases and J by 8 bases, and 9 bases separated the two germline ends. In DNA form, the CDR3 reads TGTGCCATCAGTGCTGGGGGGCATGAGCAGTTCTTC. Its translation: CAISAGGHEQFF.

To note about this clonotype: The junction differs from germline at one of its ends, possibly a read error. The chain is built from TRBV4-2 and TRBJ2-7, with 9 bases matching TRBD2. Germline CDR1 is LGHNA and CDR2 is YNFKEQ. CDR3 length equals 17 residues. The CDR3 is CASNQGDGLARSYEQDF. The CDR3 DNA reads TGTGCCAGCAACCAAGGGGATGGACTAGCGCGTTCCTACGAGCAGGACTTC.

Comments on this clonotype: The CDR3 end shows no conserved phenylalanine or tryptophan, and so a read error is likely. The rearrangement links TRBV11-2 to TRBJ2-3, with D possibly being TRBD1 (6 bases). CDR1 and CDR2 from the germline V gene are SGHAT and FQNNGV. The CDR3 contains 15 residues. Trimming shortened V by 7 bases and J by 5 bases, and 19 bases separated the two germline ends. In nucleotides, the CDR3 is TGTGCCAGCAACCCACAGAGGGGGTGCTTAGATACGCAGTATTTG. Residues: CASNPQRGCLDTQYL.

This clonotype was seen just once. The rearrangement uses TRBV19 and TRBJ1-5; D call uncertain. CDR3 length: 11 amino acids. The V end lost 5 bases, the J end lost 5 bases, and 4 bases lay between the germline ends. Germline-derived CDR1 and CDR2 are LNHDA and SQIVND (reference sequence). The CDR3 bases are TGTGCCAGTAGTGCCGATCAGCCCCAGCATTTT. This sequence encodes CASSADQPQHF.

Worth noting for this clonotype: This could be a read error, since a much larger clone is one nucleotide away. This chain's CDR3 is CASSAMQYGYTF. The CDR3 DNA sequence: TGTGCCAGCAGTGCGATGCAATATGGCTACACCTTC. This chain connects TRBV6-6 to TRBJ1-2, with D unclear. Looked up from germline, CDR1 is MNHNY and CDR2 is SVGAGI (reference sequence). With 5 bases removed from V and 5 bases from J, the gap between germline ends came to 9 bases. The CDR3 length is 12 residues.

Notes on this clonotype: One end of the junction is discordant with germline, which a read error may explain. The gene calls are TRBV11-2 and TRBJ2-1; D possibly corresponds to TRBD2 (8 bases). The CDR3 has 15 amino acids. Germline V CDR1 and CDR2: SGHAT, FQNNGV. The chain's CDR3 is CASRDREGRDSEQLF. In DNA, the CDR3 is TGTGCCAGCAGGGATCGGGAGGGCCGGGACAGTGAGCAGTTGTTC.

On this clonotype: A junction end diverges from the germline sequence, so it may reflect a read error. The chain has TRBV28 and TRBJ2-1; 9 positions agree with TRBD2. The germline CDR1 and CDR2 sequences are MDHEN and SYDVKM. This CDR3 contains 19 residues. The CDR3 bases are TGTGCCAGCATCCCACTTGCGGGAGGGGGTGGGGCATCCTACAGTGAGCAGTTCTTC. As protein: CASIPLAGGGGASYSEQFF.

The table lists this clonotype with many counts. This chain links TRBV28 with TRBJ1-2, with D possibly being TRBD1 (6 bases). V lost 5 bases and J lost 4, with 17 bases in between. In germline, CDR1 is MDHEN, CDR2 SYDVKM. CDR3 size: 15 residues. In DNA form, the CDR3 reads TGTGCCAGCAGTGGGGGACACGCTTCCTCCTATGGCTACACCTTC. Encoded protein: CASSGGHASSYGYTF.

In DNA, the CDR3 is TGTGCCAGCTCGGGAGCGGGAGCTGGCACAGATACGCAGTATTTT. Its translation is CASSGAGAGTDTQYF. The J gene is TRBJ2-3, the V gene TRBV28, with 8 nucleotides matching TRBD2. Germline V gives CDR1 MDHEN, CDR2 SYDVKM. This CDR3 has 15 amino acids. Trimming at V came to 8 bases and at J to 1 base, leaving 8 bases not matched to a gene. Combining the CDR3 with reference TRBV28 and TRBJ2-3 gives the whole variable domain DVKVTQSSRYLVKRTGEKVFLECVQDMDHENMFWYRQDPGLGLRLIYFSYDVKMKEKGDIPEGYSVSREKKERFSLILESASTNQTSMYLCASSGAGAGTDTQYFGPGTRLTVL.

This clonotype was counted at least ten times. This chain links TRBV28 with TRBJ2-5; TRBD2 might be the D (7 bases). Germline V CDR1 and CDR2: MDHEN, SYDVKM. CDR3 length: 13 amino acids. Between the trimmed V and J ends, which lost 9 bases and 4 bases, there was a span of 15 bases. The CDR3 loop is CASKTGGAETQYF. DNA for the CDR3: TGTGCCAGTAAGACGGGGGGCGCAGAGACCCAGTACTTC.

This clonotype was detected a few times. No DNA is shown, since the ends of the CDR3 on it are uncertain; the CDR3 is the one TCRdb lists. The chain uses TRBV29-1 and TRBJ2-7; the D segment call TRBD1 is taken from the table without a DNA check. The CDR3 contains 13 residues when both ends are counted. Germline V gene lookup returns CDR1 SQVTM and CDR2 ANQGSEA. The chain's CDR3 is CSVGDGAFYEQHF.